This T cell receptor beta chain was sequenced for a study of OX40 agonist ivuxolimab in advanced cancers. Study as a whole: Ivuxolimab was administered intravenously to patients at 0.01 to 10 mg/kg every 2 weeks. Patients were roughly 83% male with ages roughly 20 to 80, mean about 60.

The repertoire was sequenced with immunoSEQ multiplex PCR; TCRdb's copy has only in-frame clones and lacks some. In the table there are about 69,000 clones, roughly 90% of which are singletons. Notes on this clone: No antigen is known for it.

Germline CDR1 and CDR2: LNHDA and SQIVND (reference sequence). The CDR3 spans 18 residues. Deletions cut 1 base from V and 1 base from J, with 14 bases between. Regarding the study as a whole: There were also nonresponders showing low normalized T-cell clonal expansion.

The sample here was CD4+ or CD8+ T cells sorted from blood, taken in a trial of the OX40 agonist ivuxolimab. The chain employs TRBV19 and TRBJ2-6; possible D gene TRBD1, 5 bases. The receptor's source is an adult with an advanced solid tumor such as melanoma, head and neck, liver or kidney cancer. The CDR3, as DNA: TGTGCCAGTAGTATAGCAACCCTACAGGTATCTGGGGCCAACGTCCTGACTTTC. Translating gives CASSIATLQVSGANVLTF.